One and the same sample provided the 14 T cell receptor beta chains below, sequenced in a study of shared clonotypes between healthy human individuals. Positively selected for CCR7, the CD45RO-negative cells used as naive CD8 cells excluded terminally differentiated effector memory CD45RA+ cells. The data were produced by immunoSEQ multiplex PCR, yet TCRdb's version contains in-frame clones alone and is incomplete. The table lists about 2.1 million clones, about 92% of them singletons, with 1.5% to 2% in the top ten. The sequencing sample was made of naive CD8+ T cells from PBMCs. The receptor source for this set is a man between 18 and 29 years old in good health. Some clones in this sample may be carry-over from other donors' samples.

The chain uses TRBV7-6 and TRBJ2-3; no clear D. Trimming cost V 5 bases and J 2 bases, with 5 bases left between them. Germline CDR1 reads SGHVS; CDR2 reads FNYEAQ. CDR3 length: 12 amino acids. CDR3 sequence: CASSTNTDTQYF. In DNA form, the CDR3 reads TGTGCCAGCAGCACAAACACAGATACGCAGTATTTT. Supplemented by reference TRBV7-6 and TRBJ2-3, the full variable domain reads GAGVSQSPRYKVTKRGQDVALRCDPISGHVSLYWYRQALGQGPEFLTYFNYEAQQDKSGLPNDRFSAERPEGSISTLTIQRTEQRDSAMYRCASSTNTDTQYFGPGTRLTVL.

About this clone itself: Other DNA sequences in the sample encode the same CDR3. The genes are TRBV9 and TRBJ2-1; D is perhaps TRBD1 (6 bases). There are 16 residues in the CDR3. With 3 bases removed from V and 0 bases from J, the gap between germline ends came to 13 bases. Looked up from germline, CDR1 is SGDLS and CDR2 is YYNGEE. CDR3 loop: CASSAGTGSSYNEQFF. DNA of the CDR3: TGTGCCAGCAGCGCCGGAACAGGGAGCTCCTACAATGAGCAGTTCTTC.

The V and J genes are TRBV6-5 and TRBJ1-2; a possible D gene is TRBD1 (5 bases). In germline, CDR1 is MNHEY, CDR2 SVGAGI. Deletions cut 0 bases from V and 1 base from J, with 12 bases between. The CDR3 sequence is 16 residues long. CDR3 bases: TGTGCCAGCAGTTACTCGTATTCAGGGTATAACTATGGCTACACCTTC. It is translated as CASSYSYSGYNYGYTF.

J is TRBJ2-2 and V is TRBV4-3; D may be TRBD1 or TRBD2 (5 bases each). The CDR3 is 14 amino acids. The germline CDR1 and CDR2 sequences are LGHNA and YSLEER. V was pared by 0 bases and J by 4 bases, with 6 bases between. The CDR3 DNA follows: TGCGCCAGCAGCCAAGATGGGACCACCGGGGAGCTGTTTTTT. It translates to CASSQDGTTGELFF.

The chain combines TRBV6-1 with TRBJ2-7; D may correspond to TRBD1 or TRBD2 (5 bases each). V shed 0 bases and J shed 6 bases, with 12 bases lying between them. This CDR3 contains 14 residues. CDR1 and CDR2 (germline): MNHNS, SASEGT. The CDR3 region is CASSEAGRRAEQYF. CDR3 bases: TGTGCCAGCAGTGAAGCGGGGCGGCGGGCCGAGCAGTACTTC.

The V and J genes are TRBV4-3 and TRBJ1-4, with 9 bases fitting TRBD1. The CDR3 sequence is 15 residues long. Germline V lookup: CDR1 LGHNA, CDR2 YSLEER. V shed 4 bases, J shed 4 bases, and the junction held 4 bases outside the gene matches. The CDR3 reads CASSPGQGLNEKLFF. CDR3 nucleotides: TGCGCCAGCAGCCCCGGACAGGGGCTTAATGAAAAACTGTTTTTT.

V usage is TRBV13 and J usage is TRBJ1-4; TRBD1 agrees at 8 bases. The J segment lost 6 bases and the V segment lost 5 bases, leaving 5 bases of the junction unmatched. Germline V gene lookup returns CDR1 PRHDT and CDR2 FYEKMQ (reference sequence). The CDR3 is 14 amino acids. CDR3 DNA sequence: TGTGCCAGCAGCGACAGGGGAGAGGATGAAAAACTGTTTTTT. It yields the protein CASSDRGEDEKLFF. The complete variable domain, with remaining parts taken from reference TRBV13 and TRBJ1-4, reads AAGVIQSPRHLIKEKRETATLKCYPIPRHDTVYWYQQGPGQDPQFLISFYEKMQSDKGSIPDRFSAQQFSDYHSELNMSSLELGDSALYFCASSDRGEDEKLFFGSGTQLSVL.

V is TRBV5-1 and J is TRBJ2-2; D is possibly TRBD2 (6 bases). Trimming took 4 bases from V and 0 from J, leaving 13 bases between them. Germline assignment: CDR1 SGHRS and CDR2 YFSETQ. The CDR3 covers 16 residues. Here the CDR3 reads CASSPSGTSNTGELFF. In DNA, the CDR3 is TGCGCCAGCAGCCCCTCAGGGACTTCGAACACCGGGGAGCTGTTTTTT.

With respect to this clone: The sample has other DNA sequences that encode this CDR3 too. V and J are TRBV27 and TRBJ1-1, with D possibly TRBD1 on 6 matching bases. The germline V gene encodes CDR1 MNHEY and CDR2 SMNVEV (reference sequence). V lost 2 bases and J lost 3, with 10 bases in between. This CDR3 region has 14 residues. The CDR3 DNA follows: TGTGCCAGCAGTTTAAGGGGGGGGTACACTGAAGCTTTCTTT. Translation gives CASSLRGGYTEAFF.

In its sample, this clone was seen once. The chain recombines TRBV5-4 with TRBJ1-1, with D possibly TRBD1 on 5 matching bases. CDR1 is SGHNT, CDR2 YYREEE, per germline (reference sequence). Trimming cost V 1 base and J 2 bases, with 12 bases left between them. The CDR3 runs 15 residues. CDR3 amino acids: CASSLTGTENTEAFF. In DNA form, the CDR3 reads TGTGCCAGCAGCTTGACCGGGACGGAAAACACTGAAGCTTTCTTT.

The chain uses TRBV11-2 and TRBJ2-5; D is unclear. CDR1 and CDR2 (germline): SGHAT, FQNNGV. Between the trimmed V and J ends, which lost 3 bases and 4 bases, there was a span of 12 bases. This CDR3 comprises 14 residues. The CDR3 spells CASSFPVERETQYF. DNA for the CDR3: TGTGCCAGCAGCTTTCCAGTGGAACGAGAGACCCAGTACTTC.

The V call is TRBV28, the J call TRBJ2-2; 11 nucleotides line up with TRBD2. Losses at the gene ends were 5 bases for V and 1 base for J; bases not matched to a gene: 6. CDR3 length: 17 residues. Germline loops: CDR1 MDHEN, CDR2 SYDVKM. CDR3 region: CASSPRGTSGNTGELFF. The CDR3 DNA reads TGTGCCAGCAGTCCGAGGGGGACTAGCGGGAACACCGGGGAGCTGTTTTTT.

The chain joins TRBV15 to TRBJ2-1; D remains unclear. Between the trimmed V and J ends, which lost 5 bases and 0 bases, there was a span of 11 bases. Germline V gene sequence: CDR1 LNHNV, CDR2 YYDKDF (reference sequence). The CDR3 is 15 amino acids. The CDR3 bases are TGTGCCACCAGCCGGACGGCTAGCTCCTACAATGAGCAGTTCTTC. As protein: CATSRTASSYNEQFF.

The chain is built from TRBV27 and TRBJ2-2, with 11 bases fitting TRBD1. The junction had 2 bases not matched to a gene; V was cut back by 3 bases and J by 5 bases. This CDR3 contains 15 residues. Germline V gene lookup returns CDR1 MNHEY and CDR2 SMNVEV (reference sequence). CDR3 DNA: TGTGCCAGCAGTTTGGACAGGGGGCAGACCGGGGAGCTGTTTTTT. It yields the protein CASSLDRGQTGELFF.